The rows below give T cell receptor beta chains drawn from one sample of a study of blood T cell repertoires in COVID-19. This table comes from immunoSEQ multiplex PCR, and its TCRdb copy is limited to in-frame clones, with some not included. The table records under 200,000 clones, around 89% of them present only once. Sequencing used peripheral blood. The receptors were gathered from a man between 60 and 75 years old with acute or convalescent COVID-19. Each CDR3 is given with its conserved first and last residue. The order of the fields is J gene, clone size, D gene, V gene, CDR3 protein, CDR3 DNA. D genes are given only for firm matches. Some rows have no size entry. The others give once, few or many, or a class for an expanded clone.

j_call: TRBJ1-1; clone_size: .; d_call: .; v_call: TRBV7-2; cdr3_aa: CASSLVVTGNTEAFF; cdr3_nt: TGTGCCAGCAGCTTAGTAGTGACAGGGAACACTGAAGCTTTCTTT
j_call: TRBJ1-1; clone_size: .; d_call: TRBD1; v_call: TRBV27; cdr3_aa: CASSPTGVEAFF; cdr3_nt: TGTGCCAGCAGTCCGACAGGGGTCGAAGCTTTCTTT
j_call: TRBJ2-3; clone_size: .; d_call: TRBD2; v_call: TRBV9; cdr3_aa: CASSVGVGGSADTQYF; cdr3_nt: TGTGCCAGCAGCGTAGGGGTGGGAGGGAGCGCAGATACGCAGTATTTT
j_call: TRBJ1-5; clone_size: .; d_call: TRBD1; v_call: TRBV19; cdr3_aa: CASAKTGFSNQPQHF; cdr3_nt: TGTGCCAGCGCTAAGACAGGGTTTAGCAATCAGCCCCAGCATTTT
j_call: TRBJ1-3; clone_size: .; d_call: .; v_call: TRBV5-5; cdr3_aa: CASSAATGTLRSGNTIYF; cdr3_nt: TGTGCCAGCAGCGCGGCCACCGGGACACTCCGCTCTGGAAACACCATATATTTT
j_call: TRBJ1-2; clone_size: .; d_call: .; v_call: TRBV7-2; cdr3_aa: CASSPSPEGYTF; cdr3_nt: TGTGCCAGCAGCCCTAGCCCGGAAGGCTACACCTTC
j_call: TRBJ2-1; clone_size: many; d_call: TRBD2; v_call: TRBV7-2; cdr3_aa: CASSPTSGTYNEQFF; cdr3_nt: TGTGCCAGCAGCCCAACTAGCGGGACCTACAATGAGCAGTTCTTC
j_call: TRBJ1-4; clone_size: .; d_call: TRBD1; v_call: TRBV5-8; cdr3_aa: CASSRQGYLSEKLFF; cdr3_nt: TGTGCCAGCAGCAGACAGGGATATTTATCTGAAAAACTGTTTTTT
j_call: TRBJ1-6; clone_size: .; d_call: TRBD1; v_call: TRBV9; cdr3_aa: CASGRDRDSPLHF; cdr3_nt: TGTGCCAGCGGGCGGGACAGGGATTCACCCCTCCACTTT
j_call: TRBJ2-5; clone_size: .; d_call: .; v_call: TRBV11-2; cdr3_aa: CASSTTTGSVTQYF; cdr3_nt: TGTGCCAGCAGCACAACGACAGGCTCCGTGACCCAGTACTTC
j_call: TRBJ2-2; clone_size: .; d_call: .; v_call: TRBV18; cdr3_aa: CASSPPAGPLNTGELFF; cdr3_nt: TGTGCCAGCTCACCACCAGCAGGGCCCCTCAACACCGGGGAGCTGTTTTTT
j_call: TRBJ1-5; clone_size: .; d_call: TRBD1; v_call: TRBV27; cdr3_aa: CASRGTGGNQPQHF; cdr3_nt: TGTGCCAGCAGAGGGACAGGGGGCAATCAGCCCCAGCATTTT
j_call: TRBJ1-3; clone_size: .; d_call: .; v_call: TRBV5-1; cdr3_aa: CASSPTPYSGNTIYF; cdr3_nt: TGCGCCAGCAGCCCGACACCTTACTCTGGAAACACCATATATTTT
j_call: TRBJ1-2; clone_size: .; d_call: .; v_call: TRBV30; cdr3_aa: CAWSGQGRVSYGYTF; cdr3_nt: TGTGCCTGGAGTGGGCAGGGGAGGGTTTCCTATGGCTACACCTTC